This TCR beta chain was obtained from a study of blood T cell repertoires in COVID-19. Study summary: Material from acute and convalescent COVID-19 was sourced from the United States, Italy and Spain. PBMCs, B-cell-depleted T cells, or T cells provided the cDNA or gDNA that made up the material.

Germline loops: CDR1 LGHNA, CDR2 YSLEER. The CDR3 loop spans 15 amino acids. V was cut by 5 bases and J by 0 bases, with 8 bases left in between. The sample holds one count of this clone. Per the original methods: Reference gene primer amplification in the assay estimated nucleated cell counts. Measured with immunoSEQ multiplex PCR; TCRdb has only the in-frame clones, and not every one. V and J calls and clone size follow that table, whereas D and trimming were derived from the DNA. The sample lists some 78,000 clones, roughly 89% occurring once. Material for sequencing was peripheral blood. The clonotype originates from a woman of 80 years or more with active or convalescent COVID-19. The chain uses TRBV4-3 and TRBJ2-6; D not certain. The CDR3 region has the DNA TGCGCCAGCAGCGATTGGAGCTCTGGGGCCAACGTCCTGACTTTC. Translating gives CASSDWSSGANVLTF.